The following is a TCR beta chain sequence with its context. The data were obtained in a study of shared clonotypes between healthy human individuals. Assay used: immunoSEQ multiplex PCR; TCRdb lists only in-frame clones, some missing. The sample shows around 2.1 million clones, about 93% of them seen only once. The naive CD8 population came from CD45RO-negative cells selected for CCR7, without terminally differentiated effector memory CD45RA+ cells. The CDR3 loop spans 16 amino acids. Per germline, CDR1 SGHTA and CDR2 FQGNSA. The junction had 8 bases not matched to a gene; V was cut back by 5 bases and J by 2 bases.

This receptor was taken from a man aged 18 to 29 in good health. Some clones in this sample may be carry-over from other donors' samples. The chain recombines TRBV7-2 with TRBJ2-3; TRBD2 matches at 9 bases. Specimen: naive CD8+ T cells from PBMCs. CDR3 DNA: TGTGCCAGCAGCCCACCGGAGCGGGAGGCCACAGATACGCAGTATTTT. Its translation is CASSPPEREATDTQYF.